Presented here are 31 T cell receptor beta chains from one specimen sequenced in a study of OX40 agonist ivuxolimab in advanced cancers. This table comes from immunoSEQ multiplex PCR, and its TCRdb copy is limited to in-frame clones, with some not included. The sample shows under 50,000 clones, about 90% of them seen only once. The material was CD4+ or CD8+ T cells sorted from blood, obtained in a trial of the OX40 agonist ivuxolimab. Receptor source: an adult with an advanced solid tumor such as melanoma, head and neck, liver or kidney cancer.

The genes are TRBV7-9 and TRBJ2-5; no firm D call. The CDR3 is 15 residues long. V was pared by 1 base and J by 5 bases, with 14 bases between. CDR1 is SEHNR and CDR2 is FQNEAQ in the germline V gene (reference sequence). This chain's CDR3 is CASSLGWADGETQYF. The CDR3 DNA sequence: TGTGCCAGCAGCTTAGGCTGGGCAGATGGGGAGACCCAGTACTTC.

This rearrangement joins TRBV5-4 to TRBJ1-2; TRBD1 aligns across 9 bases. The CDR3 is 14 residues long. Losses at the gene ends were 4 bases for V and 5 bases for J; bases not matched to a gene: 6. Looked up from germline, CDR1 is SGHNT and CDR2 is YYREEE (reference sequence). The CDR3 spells CASSQWTGEYGYTF. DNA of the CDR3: TGTGCCAGCAGCCAATGGACAGGGGAATATGGCTACACCTTC.

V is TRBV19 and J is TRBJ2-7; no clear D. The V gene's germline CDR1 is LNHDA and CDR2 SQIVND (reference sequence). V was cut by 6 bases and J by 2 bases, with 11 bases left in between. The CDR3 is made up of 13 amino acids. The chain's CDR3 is CASSPDVPYEQYF. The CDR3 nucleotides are TGTGCCAGTAGCCCGGACGTACCCTACGAGCAGTACTTC.

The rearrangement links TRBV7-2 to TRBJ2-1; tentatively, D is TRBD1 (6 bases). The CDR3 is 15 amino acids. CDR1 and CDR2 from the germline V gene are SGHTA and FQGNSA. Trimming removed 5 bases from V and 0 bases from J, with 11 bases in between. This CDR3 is CASSPMTGSYNEQFF. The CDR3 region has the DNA TGTGCCAGCAGCCCCATGACAGGCTCCTACAATGAGCAGTTCTTC.

The CDR3 coding sequence is TGCGCCAGCAGCTTGGTGACCGATGAGCAGTTCTTC. It is translated as CASSLVTDEQFF. The chain has TRBV5-1 and TRBJ2-1; D uncertain. The V gene's germline CDR1 is SGHRS and CDR2 YFSETQ. This CDR3 contains 12 residues. Trimming shortened V by 0 bases and J by 8 bases, and 6 bases separated the two germline ends.

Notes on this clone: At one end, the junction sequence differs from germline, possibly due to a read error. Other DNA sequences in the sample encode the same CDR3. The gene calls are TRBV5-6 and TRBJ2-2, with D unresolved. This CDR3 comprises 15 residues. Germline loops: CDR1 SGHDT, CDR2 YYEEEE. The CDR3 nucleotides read TGTGCCAGCAGCAATTCGATGATAAACACTGGGGAGCTGTTTTTT. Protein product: CASSNSMINTGELFF.

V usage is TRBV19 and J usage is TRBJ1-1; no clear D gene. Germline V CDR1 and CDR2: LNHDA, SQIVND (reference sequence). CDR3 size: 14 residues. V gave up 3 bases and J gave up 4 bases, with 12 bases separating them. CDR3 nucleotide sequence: TGTGCCAGTAGTATCTCAGGCCCAGCCACTGAAGCTTTCTTT. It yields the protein CASSISGPATEAFF.

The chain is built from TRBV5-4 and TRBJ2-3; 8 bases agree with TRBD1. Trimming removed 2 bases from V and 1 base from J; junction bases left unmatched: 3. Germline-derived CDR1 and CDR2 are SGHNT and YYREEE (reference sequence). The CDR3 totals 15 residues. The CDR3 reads CASSFGQGRTDTQYF. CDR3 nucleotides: TGTGCCAGCAGCTTTGGACAGGGTCGCACAGATACGCAGTATTTT. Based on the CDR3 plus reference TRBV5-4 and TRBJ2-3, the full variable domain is ETGVTQSPTHLIKTRGQQVTLRCSSQSGHNTVSWYQQALGQGPQFIFQYYREEENGRGNFPPRFSGLQFPNYSSELNVNALELDDSALYLCASSFGQGRTDTQYFGPGTRLTVL.

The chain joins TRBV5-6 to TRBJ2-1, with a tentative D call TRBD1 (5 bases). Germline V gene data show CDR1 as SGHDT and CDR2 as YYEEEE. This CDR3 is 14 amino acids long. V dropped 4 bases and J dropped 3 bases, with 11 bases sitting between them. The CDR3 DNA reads TGTGCCAGCAGCCAAGACAGATTCTACAATGAGCAGTTCTTC. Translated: CASSQDRFYNEQFF.

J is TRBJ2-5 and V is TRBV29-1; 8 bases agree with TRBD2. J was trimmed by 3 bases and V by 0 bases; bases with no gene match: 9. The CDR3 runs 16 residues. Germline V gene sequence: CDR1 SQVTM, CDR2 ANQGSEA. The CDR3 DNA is TGCAGCGTTGAAGATCTAGGGCCCGGGGGGGAAGAGACCCAGTACTTC. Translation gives CSVEDLGPGGEETQYF.

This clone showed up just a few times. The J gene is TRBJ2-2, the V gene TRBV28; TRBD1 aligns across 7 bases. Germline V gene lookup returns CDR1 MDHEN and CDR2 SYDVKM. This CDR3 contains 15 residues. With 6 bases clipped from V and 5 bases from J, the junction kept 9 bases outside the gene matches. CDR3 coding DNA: TGTGCCAGCAGGCAAGGGACAGTCAATACCGGGGAGCTGTTTTTT. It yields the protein CASRQGTVNTGELFF.

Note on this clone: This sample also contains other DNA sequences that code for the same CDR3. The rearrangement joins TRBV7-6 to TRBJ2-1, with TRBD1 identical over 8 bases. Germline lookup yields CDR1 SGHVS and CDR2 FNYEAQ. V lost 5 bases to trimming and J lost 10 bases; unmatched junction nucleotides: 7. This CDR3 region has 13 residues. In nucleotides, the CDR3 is TGTGCCAGCAGCCGAGACAGGGGTGAGGAGCAGTTCTTC. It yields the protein CASSRDRGEEQFF.

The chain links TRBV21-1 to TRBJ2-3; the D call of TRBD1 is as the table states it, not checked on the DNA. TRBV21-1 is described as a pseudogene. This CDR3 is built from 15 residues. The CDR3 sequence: CASSPPGQGSLTQYF. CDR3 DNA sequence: TGTGCCAGCAGCCCGCCGGGACAGGGGTCTCTTACGCAGTATTTT.

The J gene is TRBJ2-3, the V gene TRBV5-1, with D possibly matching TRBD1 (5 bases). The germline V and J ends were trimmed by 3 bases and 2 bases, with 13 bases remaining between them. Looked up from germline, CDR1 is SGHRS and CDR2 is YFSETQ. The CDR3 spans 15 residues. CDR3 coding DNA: TGCGCCAGCAGCTCTCCGGACACATACACAGATACGCAGTATTTT. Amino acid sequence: CASSSPDTYTDTQYF.

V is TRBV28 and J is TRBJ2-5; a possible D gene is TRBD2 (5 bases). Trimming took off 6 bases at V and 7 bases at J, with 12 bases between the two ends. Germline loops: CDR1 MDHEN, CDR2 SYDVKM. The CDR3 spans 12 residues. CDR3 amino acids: CASRTRSGTQYF. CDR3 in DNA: TGTGCCAGCAGGACCAGGAGCGGGACCCAGTACTTC.

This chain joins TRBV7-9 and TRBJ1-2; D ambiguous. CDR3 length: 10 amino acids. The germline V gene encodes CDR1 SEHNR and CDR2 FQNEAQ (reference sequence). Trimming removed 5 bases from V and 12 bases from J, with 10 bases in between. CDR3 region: CASSPRSHTF. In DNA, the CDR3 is TGTGCCAGCAGCCCGCGATCACACACCTTC.

CDR3 nucleotide sequence: TGTGCCAGCAGCTGGGAAATGGGACACGGTCAGTATTTT. Translation gives CASSWEMGHGQYF. J is TRBJ2-3 and V is TRBV5-6; tentative D call: TRBD1 (6 bases). The CDR3 runs to 13 residues. Trimming stripped 3 bases from V and 12 bases from J, with 17 bases between. Germline V CDR1 and CDR2: SGHDT, YYEEEE.

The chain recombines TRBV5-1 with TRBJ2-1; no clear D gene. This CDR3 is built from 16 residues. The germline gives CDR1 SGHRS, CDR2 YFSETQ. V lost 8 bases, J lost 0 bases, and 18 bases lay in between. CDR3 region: CASSLGPRSSYNEQFF. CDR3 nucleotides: TGCGCCAGTTCGTTGGGCCCCAGGAGCTCCTACAATGAGCAGTTCTTC.

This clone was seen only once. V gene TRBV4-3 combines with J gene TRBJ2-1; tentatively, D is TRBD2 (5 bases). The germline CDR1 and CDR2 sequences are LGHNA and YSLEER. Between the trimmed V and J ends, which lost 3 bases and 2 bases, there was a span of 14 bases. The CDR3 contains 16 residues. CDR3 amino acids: CASSHDGLDPYNEQFF. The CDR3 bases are TGCGCCAGCAGCCACGACGGACTGGACCCCTACAATGAGCAGTTCTTC.

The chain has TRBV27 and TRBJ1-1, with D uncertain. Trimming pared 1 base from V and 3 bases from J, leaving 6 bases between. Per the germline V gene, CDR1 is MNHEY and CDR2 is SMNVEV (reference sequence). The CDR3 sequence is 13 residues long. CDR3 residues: CASSLYGYTEAFF. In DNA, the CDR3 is TGTGCCAGCAGTTTATATGGGTACACTGAAGCTTTCTTT.

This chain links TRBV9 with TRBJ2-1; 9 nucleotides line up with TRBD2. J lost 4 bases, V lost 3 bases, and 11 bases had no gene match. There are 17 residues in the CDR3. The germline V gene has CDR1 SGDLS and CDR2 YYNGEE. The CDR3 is CASSAANWGLAYNEQFF. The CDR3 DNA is TGTGCCAGCAGCGCAGCAAACTGGGGACTAGCTTACAATGAGCAGTTCTTC. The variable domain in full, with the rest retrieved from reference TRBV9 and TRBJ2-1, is DSGVTQTPKHLITATGQRVTLRCSPRSGDLSVYWYQQSLDQGLQFLIQYYNGEERAKGNILERFSAQQFPDLHSELNLSSLELGDSALYFCASSAANWGLAYNEQFFGPGTRLTVL.

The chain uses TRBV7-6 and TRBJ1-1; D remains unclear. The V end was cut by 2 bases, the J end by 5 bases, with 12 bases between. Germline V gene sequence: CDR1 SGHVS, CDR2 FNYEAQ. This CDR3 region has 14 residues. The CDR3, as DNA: TGTGCCAGCAGCTTAAGTACAGCAGAGACTGAAGCTTTCTTT. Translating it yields CASSLSTAETEAFF.

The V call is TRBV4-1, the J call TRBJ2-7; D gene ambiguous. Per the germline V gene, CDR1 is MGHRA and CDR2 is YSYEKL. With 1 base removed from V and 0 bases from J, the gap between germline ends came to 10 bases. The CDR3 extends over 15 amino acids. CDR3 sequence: CASSQGAGRSYEQYF. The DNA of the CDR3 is TGCGCCAGCAGCCAAGGAGCTGGACGCTCCTACGAGCAGTACTTC.

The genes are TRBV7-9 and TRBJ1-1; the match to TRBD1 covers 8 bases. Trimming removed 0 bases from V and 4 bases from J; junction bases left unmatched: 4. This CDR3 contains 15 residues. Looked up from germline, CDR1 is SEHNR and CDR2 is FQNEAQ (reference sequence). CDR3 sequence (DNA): TGTGCCAGCAGCTTAGCGCAGGGGGCACGCACTGAAGCTTTCTTT. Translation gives CASSLAQGARTEAFF.

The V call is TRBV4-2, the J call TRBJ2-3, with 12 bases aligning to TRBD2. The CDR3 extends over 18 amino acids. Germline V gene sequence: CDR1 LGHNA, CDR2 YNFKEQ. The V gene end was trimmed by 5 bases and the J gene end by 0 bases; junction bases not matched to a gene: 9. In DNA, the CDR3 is TGTGCCAGCAGCGCCGGACTAGCGGGGACAACTAGCACAGATACGCAGTATTTT. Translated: CASSAGLAGTTSTDTQYF.

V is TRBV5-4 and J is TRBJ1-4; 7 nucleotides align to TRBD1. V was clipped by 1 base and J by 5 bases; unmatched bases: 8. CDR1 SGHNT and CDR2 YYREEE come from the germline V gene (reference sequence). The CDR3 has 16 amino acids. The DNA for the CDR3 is TGTGCCAGCAGCTTGTGGAACAGGGGACGGAATGAAAAACTGTTTTTT. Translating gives CASSLWNRGRNEKLFF.

The CDR3 here is CSAPLAGQETQYF. CDR3 nucleotide sequence: TGCAGCGCCCCCCTAGCGGGGCAAGAGACCCAGTACTTC. This sequence joins TRBV29-1 and TRBJ2-5; TRBD2 matches 9 bases. Trimming at V came to 7 bases and at J to 2 bases, leaving 5 bases not matched to a gene. The CDR3 covers 13 residues. Germline V gene sequence: CDR1 SQVTM, CDR2 ANQGSEA.

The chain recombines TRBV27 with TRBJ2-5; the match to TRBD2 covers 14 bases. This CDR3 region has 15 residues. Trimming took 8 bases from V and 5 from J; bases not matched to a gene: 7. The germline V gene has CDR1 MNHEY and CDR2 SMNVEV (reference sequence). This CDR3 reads CASAGTSGSSETQYF. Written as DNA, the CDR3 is TGTGCCAGCGCCGGGACTAGCGGGAGTAGTGAGACCCAGTACTTC.

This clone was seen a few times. This CDR3 reads CSAKGMNTEAFF. Written as DNA, the CDR3 is TGCAGCGCAAAAGGCATGAACACTGAAGCTTTCTTT. The chain couples TRBV29-1 to TRBJ1-1, with no clear D. The V gene's germline CDR1 is SQVTM and CDR2 ANQGSEA. The CDR3 has 12 residues. V shed 7 bases and J shed 0 bases, with 9 bases lying between them.

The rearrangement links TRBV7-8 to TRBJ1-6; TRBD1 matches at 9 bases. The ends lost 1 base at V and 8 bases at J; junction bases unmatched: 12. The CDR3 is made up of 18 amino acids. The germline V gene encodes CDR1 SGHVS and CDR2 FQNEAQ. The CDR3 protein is CASSLEVGDRAGDSPLHF. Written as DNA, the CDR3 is TGTGCCAGCAGCTTAGAAGTGGGGGACAGGGCGGGGGATTCACCCCTCCACTTT.

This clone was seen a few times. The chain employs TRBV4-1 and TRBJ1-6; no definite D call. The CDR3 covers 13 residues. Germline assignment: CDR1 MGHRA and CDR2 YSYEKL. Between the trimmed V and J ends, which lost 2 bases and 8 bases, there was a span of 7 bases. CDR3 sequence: CASSQLGDSPLHF. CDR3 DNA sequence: TGCGCCAGCAGCCAATTGGGTGATTCACCCCTCCACTTT.